These 13 T cell receptor beta chains originate from one sample sequenced in a study of prognosis after radiotherapy for stage I lung cancer. Multiplex PCR, run in two rounds, amplified TCR beta CDR3 from genomic DNA. For every TRBV and TRBJ gene, a specific primer was used in first-round PCR. TCRdb called the multiplex PCR reads again in MiXCR, with one record for every CDR3 protein. The data contain about 14,000 distinct CDR3 sequences, 25% to 30% of them singletons. This specimen consisted of PBMCs, obtained before or after stereotactic body radiation therapy (not recorded which). The receptors were gathered from a donor over 45 with non-small cell lung cancer.

This clonotype was recorded at least ten times. V usage is TRBV28 and J usage is TRBJ1-2; D gene ambiguous. The CDR3 consists of 15 residues. V was pared by 3 bases and J by 3 bases, with 14 bases between. Germline assignment: CDR1 MDHEN and CDR2 SYDVKM. In DNA form, the CDR3 reads TGTGCCAGCAGTTTGGGAGGGAATTTCGACTATGGCTACACCTTC. It codes for CASSLGGNFDYGYTF.

By its share, this clonotype is medium-sized. The genes are TRBV5-6 and TRBJ2-1, with a possible D match to TRBD2 (6 bases). Germline lookup yields CDR1 SGHDT and CDR2 YYEEEE. V was shortened by 2 bases and J by 0 bases, with 9 bases between the two germline ends. This CDR3 is built from 15 residues. CDR3 bases: TGTGCCAGCAGCTTCGTAGCGGCCTCCTACAATGAGCAGTTCTTC. Encoded protein: CASSFVAASYNEQFF.

In its sample, this clonotype was seen many times. The rearrangement uses TRBV13 and TRBJ2-5; 9 nucleotides align to TRBD1. V lost 5 bases to trimming and J lost 5 bases; unmatched junction nucleotides: 9. Germline V gives CDR1 PRHDT, CDR2 FYEKMQ (reference sequence). This CDR3 is built from 15 residues. The CDR3: CASSRDRGGTETQYF. The CDR3 bases are TGTGCCAGCAGCCGAGACAGGGGGGGGACGGAGACCCAGTACTTC.

Notes on this clonotype: Mismatch with germline at one junction end may stem from a read error. This chain links TRBV12-3 or TRBV12-4 with TRBJ2-7; 10 bases map to TRBD2. The CDR3 contains 14 residues. The CDR3 sequence: CASGPSGGDYKQYF. For the CDR3, the DNA is TGTGCCAGCGGACCGAGCGGGGGGGACTACAAGCAGTACTTC.

This clonotype was counted at least ten times. The genes are TRBV30 and TRBJ1-1; a possible D gene is TRBD1 (5 bases). CDR1 GTSNPN and CDR2 SVGIG come from the germline V gene (reference sequence). V lost 1 base and J lost 5, with 14 bases in between. CDR3 length: 14 amino acids. The CDR3 nucleotides are TGTGCCTGGAGTGGCGACAGCCTGATAACTGAAGCTTTCTTT. The encoded protein is CAWSGDSLITEAFF.

This rearrangement joins TRBV6-1 to TRBJ2-7, with TRBD1 matching over 9 bases. CDR1 is MNHNS, CDR2 SASEGT, per germline. The CDR3 runs 14 residues. V lost 6 bases, J lost 7 bases, and 10 bases stayed unmatched. CDR3 region: CASRDRDREEEQYF. The CDR3 DNA reads as TGTGCCAGCAGAGACCGGGACAGGGAAGAAGAGCAGTACTTC.

This clonotype was recorded many times. V and J are TRBV18 and TRBJ1-5, with D uncertain. From germline, CDR1 is KGHSH and CDR2 LQKENI. V was trimmed by 6 bases and J by 4 bases, leaving 13 bases between them. The CDR3 runs to 14 residues. Here the CDR3 reads CASSGGKQNQPQHF. CDR3 coding DNA: TGTGCCAGCTCTGGCGGAAAACAGAATCAGCCCCAGCATTTT.

This clonotype was counted many times. An end of the junction does not agree with germline; a read error may underlie this. The chain recombines TRBV5-1 with TRBJ2-1; TRBD2 is a possible D gene (7 bases). Germline CDR1 is SGHRS and CDR2 is YFSETQ. This CDR3 has 17 amino acids. The CDR3 DNA reads TGCGCCAGCAACTTGGGGGGAGGGGGGGCAGAGCGGAATGAGCAGTTCTTC. Translated, it gives CASNLGGGGAERNEQFF.

A remark on this clonotype: This likely stems from a read error, as it lies one base from a far larger clone. The V and J genes are TRBV11-2 and TRBJ2-3; TRBD1 matches at 10 bases. The germline CDR1 and CDR2 sequences are SGHAT and FQNNGV. The CDR3 extends over 16 amino acids. V gave up 5 bases and J gave up 2 bases; unmatched junction bases: 7. The chain's CDR3 is CASSPATGGVTDTQYF. CDR3 bases: TGTGCCAGCAGCCCCGCGACAGGGGGCGTCACAGATACGCAGTATTTT.

Concerning this clonotype itself: Only one base separates this from a far larger clonotype, so it likely reflects a read error. The gene calls are TRBV6-1 and TRBJ2-3; the match to TRBD1 covers 7 bases. CDR3 length equals 13 residues. Germline V gives CDR1 MNHNS, CDR2 SASEGT. This chain's CDR3 is CSSSSTGTDTQYF. CDR3 nucleotide sequence: TGTTCCAGCAGTTCGACAGGGACAGATACGCAGTATTTT.

This clonotype was counted at least ten times. V is TRBV9 and J is TRBJ1-2; 9 nucleotides align to TRBD1. V was clipped by 5 bases and J by 4 bases; unmatched bases: 6. CDR3 length equals 14 residues. Germline CDR1 reads SGDLS; CDR2 reads YYNGEE. The CDR3 region is CASSKQGAGYGYTF. In DNA form, the CDR3 reads TGTGCCAGCAGTAAACAGGGGGCCGGCTATGGCTACACCTTC.

This clonotype is medium-sized within its sample. The chain couples TRBV28 to TRBJ2-2; D gene uncertain. Trimming left V 2 bases short and J 7 bases short, with 5 bases between. Germline CDR1 MDHEN, CDR2 SYDVKM. The CDR3 sequence is 12 residues long. The CDR3: CASSLSYGELFF. DNA of the CDR3: TGTGCCAGCAGTTTAAGTTACGGGGAGCTGTTTTTT. Filled out from reference TRBV28 and TRBJ2-2, the complete variable domain reads DVKVTQSSRYLVKRTGEKVFLECVQDMDHENMFWYRQDPGLGLRLIYFSYDVKMKEKGDIPEGYSVSREKKERFSLILESASTNQTSMYLCASSLSYGELFFGEGSRLTVL.

This clonotype was recorded many times. This chain uses TRBV16 with TRBJ2-2; possible D gene TRBD2, 6 bases. Germline CDR1 and CDR2: KGHSY and FQNENV. This CDR3 has 14 residues. V was pared by 4 bases and J by 6 bases, with 12 bases between. The CDR3 DNA reads as TGTGCCAGCAGCCTCCGCGGGGTTGCCGGGGAGCTGTTTTTT. Translation: CASSLRGVAGELFF.